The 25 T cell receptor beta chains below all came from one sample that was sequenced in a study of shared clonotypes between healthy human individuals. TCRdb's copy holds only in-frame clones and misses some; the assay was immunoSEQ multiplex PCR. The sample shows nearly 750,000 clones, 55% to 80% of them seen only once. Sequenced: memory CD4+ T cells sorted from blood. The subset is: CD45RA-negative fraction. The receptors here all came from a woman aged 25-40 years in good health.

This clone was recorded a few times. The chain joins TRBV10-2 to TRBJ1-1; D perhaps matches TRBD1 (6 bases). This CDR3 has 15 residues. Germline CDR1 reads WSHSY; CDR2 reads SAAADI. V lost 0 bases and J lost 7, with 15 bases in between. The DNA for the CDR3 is TGCGCCAGCAGTGAGTCTCGTGGTCAACAGGGTGAAGCTTTCTTT. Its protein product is CASSESRGQQGEAFF.

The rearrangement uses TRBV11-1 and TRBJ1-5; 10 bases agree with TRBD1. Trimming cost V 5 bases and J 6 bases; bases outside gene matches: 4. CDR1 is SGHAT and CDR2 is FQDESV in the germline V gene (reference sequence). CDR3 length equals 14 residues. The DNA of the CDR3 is TGTGCCAGCAGCCGGACAGGGGGAGGTCAGCCCCAGCATTTT. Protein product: CASSRTGGGQPQHF.

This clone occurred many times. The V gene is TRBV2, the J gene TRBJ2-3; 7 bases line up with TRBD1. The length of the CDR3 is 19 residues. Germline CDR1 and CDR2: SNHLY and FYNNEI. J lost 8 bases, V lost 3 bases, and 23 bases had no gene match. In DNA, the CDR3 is TGTGCCAGCAGTGATTATCTCGGGTCCAGGGGGAGTAAGTTGCCTACGCAGTATTTT. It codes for CASSDYLGSRGSKLPTQYF.

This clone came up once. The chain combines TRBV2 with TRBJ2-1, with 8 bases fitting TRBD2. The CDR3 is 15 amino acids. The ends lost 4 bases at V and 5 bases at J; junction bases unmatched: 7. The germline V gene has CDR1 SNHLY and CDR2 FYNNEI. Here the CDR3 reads CASSVQGTRNNEQFF. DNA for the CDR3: TGTGCCAGCAGTGTTCAGGGGACTAGAAACAATGAGCAGTTCTTC. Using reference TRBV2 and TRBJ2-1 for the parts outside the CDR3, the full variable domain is EPEVTQTPSHQVTQMGQEVILRCVPISNHLYFYWYRQILGQKVEFLVSFYNNEISEKSEIFDDQFSVERPDGSNFTLKIRSTKLEDSAMYFCASSVQGTRNNEQFFGPGTRLTVL.

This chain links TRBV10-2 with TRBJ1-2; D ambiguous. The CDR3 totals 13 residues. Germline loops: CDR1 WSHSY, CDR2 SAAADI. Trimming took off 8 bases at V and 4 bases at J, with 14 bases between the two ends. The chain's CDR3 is CASVGSLSYGYTF. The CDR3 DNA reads TGCGCCAGCGTAGGAAGTTTATCCTATGGCTACACCTTC.

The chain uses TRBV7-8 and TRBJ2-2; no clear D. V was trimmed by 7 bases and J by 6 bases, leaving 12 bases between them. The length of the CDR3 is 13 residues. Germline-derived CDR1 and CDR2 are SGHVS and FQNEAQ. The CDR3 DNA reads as TGTGCCAGCAACAAAAGGGAAGCCGGGGAGCTGTTTTTT. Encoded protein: CASNKREAGELFF.

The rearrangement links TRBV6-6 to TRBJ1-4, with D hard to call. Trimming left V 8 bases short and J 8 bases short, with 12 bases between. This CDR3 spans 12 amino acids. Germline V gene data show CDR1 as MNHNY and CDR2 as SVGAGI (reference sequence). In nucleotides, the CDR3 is TGTGCCAGCGGAACGGGAGGCGAAAAACTGTTTTTT. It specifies CASGTGGEKLFF.

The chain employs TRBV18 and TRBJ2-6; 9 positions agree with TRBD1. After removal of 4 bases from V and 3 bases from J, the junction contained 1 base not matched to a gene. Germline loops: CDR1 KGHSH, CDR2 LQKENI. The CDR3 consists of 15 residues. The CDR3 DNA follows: TGTGCCAGCTCACAGACAGGGGGTGGGGCCAACGTCCTGACTTTC. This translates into CASSQTGGGANVLTF.

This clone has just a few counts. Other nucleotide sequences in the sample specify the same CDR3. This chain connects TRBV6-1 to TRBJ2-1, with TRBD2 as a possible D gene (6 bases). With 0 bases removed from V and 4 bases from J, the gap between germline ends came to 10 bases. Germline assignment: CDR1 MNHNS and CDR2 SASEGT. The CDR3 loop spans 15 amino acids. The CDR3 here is CASSEAGGRYNEQFF. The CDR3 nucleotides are TGTGCCAGCAGTGAAGCGGGGGGACGTTACAATGAGCAGTTCTTC.

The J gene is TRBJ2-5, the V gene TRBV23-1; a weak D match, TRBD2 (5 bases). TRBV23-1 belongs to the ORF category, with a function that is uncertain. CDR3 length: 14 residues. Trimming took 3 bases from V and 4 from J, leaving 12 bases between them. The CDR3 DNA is TGCGCCAGCAGTCAGGCGGGTGCGGGAGAGACCCAGTACTTC. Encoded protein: CASSQAGAGETQYF.

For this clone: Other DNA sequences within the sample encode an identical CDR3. The CDR3 nucleotides read TGCGCCAGCAGCTTGGAGGGTTCCTCTGGGGCCAACGTCCTGACTTTC. Amino acids: CASSLEGSSGANVLTF. This rearrangement joins TRBV5-1 to TRBJ2-6; D uncertain. Trimming pared 0 bases from V and 0 bases from J, leaving 7 bases between. The CDR3 consists of 16 residues. Germline lookup yields CDR1 SGHRS and CDR2 YFSETQ.

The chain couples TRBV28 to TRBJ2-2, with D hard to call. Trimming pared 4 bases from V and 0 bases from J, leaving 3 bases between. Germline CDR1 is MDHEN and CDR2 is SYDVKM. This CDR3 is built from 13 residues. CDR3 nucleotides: TGTGCCAGCAGTTCAGCGAACACCGGGGAGCTGTTTTTT. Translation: CASSSANTGELFF.

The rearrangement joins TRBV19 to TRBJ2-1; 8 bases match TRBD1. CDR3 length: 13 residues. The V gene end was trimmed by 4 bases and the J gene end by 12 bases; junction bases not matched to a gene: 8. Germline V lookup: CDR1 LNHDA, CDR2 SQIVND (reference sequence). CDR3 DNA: TGTGCCAGTAGTACGGACAGGGTAGTAAGGCAGTTCTTC. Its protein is CASSTDRVVRQFF.

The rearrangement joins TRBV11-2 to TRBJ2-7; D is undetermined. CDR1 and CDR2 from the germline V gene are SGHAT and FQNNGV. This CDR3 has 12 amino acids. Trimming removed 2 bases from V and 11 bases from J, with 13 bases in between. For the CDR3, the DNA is TGTGCCAGCAGCTTACTTCTTCAGGAGAAGTACTTC. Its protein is CASSLLLQEKYF.

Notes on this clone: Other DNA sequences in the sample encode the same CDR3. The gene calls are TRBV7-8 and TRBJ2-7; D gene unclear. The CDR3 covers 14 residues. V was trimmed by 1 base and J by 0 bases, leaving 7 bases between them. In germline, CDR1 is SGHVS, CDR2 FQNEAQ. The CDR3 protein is CASSLEGGSYEQYF. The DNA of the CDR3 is TGTGCCAGCAGCTTAGAAGGCGGCTCCTACGAGCAGTACTTC.

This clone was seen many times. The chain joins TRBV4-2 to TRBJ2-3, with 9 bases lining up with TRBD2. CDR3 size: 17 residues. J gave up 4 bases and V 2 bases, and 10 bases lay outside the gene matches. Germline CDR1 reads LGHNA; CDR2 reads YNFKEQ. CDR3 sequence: CASSQTSSGIMADTQYF. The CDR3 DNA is TGTGCCAGCAGCCAAACTTCTAGCGGGATCATGGCAGATACGCAGTATTTT.

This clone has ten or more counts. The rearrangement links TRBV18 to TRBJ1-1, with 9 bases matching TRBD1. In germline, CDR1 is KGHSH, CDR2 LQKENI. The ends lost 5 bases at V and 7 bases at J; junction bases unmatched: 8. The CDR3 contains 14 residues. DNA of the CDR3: TGTGCCAGCTCAAATCGACAGGACAGGGGTGAAGCTTTCTTT. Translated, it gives CASSNRQDRGEAFF.

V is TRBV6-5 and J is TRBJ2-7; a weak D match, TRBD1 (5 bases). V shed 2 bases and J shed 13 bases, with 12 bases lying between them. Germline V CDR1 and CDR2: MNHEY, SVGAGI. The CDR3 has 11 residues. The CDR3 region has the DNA TGTGCCAGCAGTTACAGGGGAACTCAATACTTC. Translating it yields CASSYRGTQYF.

The CDR3, as DNA: TGTGCCTGGAGCACCGGGACAACCCGAGGTGGGCCCCAGCATTTT. Translated: CAWSTGTTRGGPQHF. The chain couples TRBV30 to TRBJ1-5; TRBD1 might be the D (6 bases). This CDR3 is 15 amino acids long. The germline V gene encodes CDR1 GTSNPN and CDR2 SVGIG (reference sequence). The V end was cut by 3 bases, the J end by 9 bases, with 21 bases between.

The CDR3 bases are TGTGCCAGCAGCTTTCCCGGGACTAGCGGGATCGTCGAGCAGTACTTC. Protein: CASSFPGTSGIVEQYF. V is TRBV7-9 and J is TRBJ2-7; TRBD2 matches at 13 bases. The trim removed 3 bases at V and 6 bases at J, leaving 8 bases unmatched. This CDR3 spans 16 amino acids. The germline gives CDR1 SEHNR, CDR2 FQNEAQ (reference sequence).

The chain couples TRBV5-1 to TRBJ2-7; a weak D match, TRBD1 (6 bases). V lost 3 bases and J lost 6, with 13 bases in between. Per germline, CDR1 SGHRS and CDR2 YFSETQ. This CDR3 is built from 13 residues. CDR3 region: CASSSPTGREQYF. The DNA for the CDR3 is TGCGCCAGCAGCTCACCGACAGGTCGCGAGCAGTACTTC. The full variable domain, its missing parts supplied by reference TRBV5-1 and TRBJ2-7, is KAGVTQTPRYLIKTRGQQVTLSCSPISGHRSVSWYQQTPGQGLQFLFEYFSETQRNKGNFPGRFSGRQFSNSRSEMNVSTLELGDSALYLCASSSPTGREQYFGPGTRLTVT.

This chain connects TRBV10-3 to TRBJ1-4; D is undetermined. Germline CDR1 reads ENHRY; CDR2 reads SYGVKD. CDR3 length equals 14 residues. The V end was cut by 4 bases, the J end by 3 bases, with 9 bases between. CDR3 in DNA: TGTGCCATCAGTGCGTCCCAGGCTAATGAAAAACTGTTTTTT. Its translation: CAISASQANEKLFF.

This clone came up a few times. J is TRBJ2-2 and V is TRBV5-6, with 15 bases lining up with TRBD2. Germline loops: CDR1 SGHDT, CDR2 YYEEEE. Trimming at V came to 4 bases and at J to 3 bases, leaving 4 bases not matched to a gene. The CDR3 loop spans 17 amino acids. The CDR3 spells CASSPGLAGGHTGELFF. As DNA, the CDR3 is TGTGCCAGCAGCCCCGGACTAGCGGGAGGGCACACCGGGGAGCTGTTTTTT.

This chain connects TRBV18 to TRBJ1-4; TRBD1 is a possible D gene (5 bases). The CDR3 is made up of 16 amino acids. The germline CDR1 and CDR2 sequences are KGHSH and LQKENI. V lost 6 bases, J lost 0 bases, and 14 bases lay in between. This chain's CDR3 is CASSQGQRATNEKLFF. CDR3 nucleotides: TGTGCCAGCTCCCAGGGTCAGCGCGCAACTAATGAAAAACTGTTTTTT.

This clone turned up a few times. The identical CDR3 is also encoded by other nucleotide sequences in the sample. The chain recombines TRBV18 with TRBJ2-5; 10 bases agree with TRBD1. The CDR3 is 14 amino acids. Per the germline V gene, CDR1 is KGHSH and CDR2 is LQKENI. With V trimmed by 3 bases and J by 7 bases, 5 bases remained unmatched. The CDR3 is CASSPGQGRGTQYF. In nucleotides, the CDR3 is TGTGCCAGCTCACCGGGACAGGGGAGAGGGACCCAGTACTTC.